This T cell receptor (beta chain) is from a study of CD8 T cells in ankylosing spondylitis. This clonotype was recorded many times. Its target is unknown. Study-level results: Earlier authors reported some of these motif variants in reactive arthritis synovial fluid and blood. Relatively scarce in peripheral blood, disease-linked clones were CD8+. Significant enrichment of disease-linked clones was reportedly seen in matched ankylosing spondylitis synovial fluid.

Quantitative barcoded 5'-RACE was used to prepare TCR beta libraries. TCRdb re-derived calls from the 5' RACE reads in MiXCR, one entry per CDR3 protein. The sample consists of about 42,000 distinct CDR3 sequences, about 2.5% of them appearing once. V lost 4 bases to trimming and J lost 0 bases, with 11 bases between them. This CDR3 region has 14 residues. The germline V gene has CDR1 SGDLS and CDR2 YYNGEE. The chain uses TRBV9 and TRBJ2-7; D is uncertain. The sequencing sample was made of blood, either unsorted or a sorted T cell fraction (not recorded which). The sequence came from a male donor with ankylosing spondylitis or in good health (not recorded which). In DNA form, the CDR3 reads TGTGCCAGCAGCACGTCGACTGGCTCCTACGAGCAGTACTTC. Translated, it gives CASSTSTGSYEQYF.